This T cell receptor (beta chain) was recovered during a study of blood T cell repertoires in COVID-19. Original methodology: Estimation of nucleated cell counts relied on the amplification of reference gene primers. Generated by immunoSEQ multiplex PCR, the TCRdb table keeps only in-frame clones and is missing some. V, J and clone size derive from that table, while D and trimming were established from the DNA sequence. The sample contains under 250,000 clones, about 89% of which appear only once. Germline V CDR1 and CDR2: SGHTA, FQGNSA. The CDR3 consists of 15 residues. J gave up 1 base and V 5 bases, and 4 bases lay outside the gene matches.

The chain links TRBV7-2 to TRBJ2-2, with TRBD1 identical over 7 bases. The clonotype originates from a woman aged 55-69 years who had recovered from COVID-19. The material sequenced was peripheral blood. The CDR3 nucleotides read TGTGCCAGCAGCCCGTGGACAGGGAACACCGGGGAGCTGTTTTTT. This gives the protein CASSPWTGNTGELFF.